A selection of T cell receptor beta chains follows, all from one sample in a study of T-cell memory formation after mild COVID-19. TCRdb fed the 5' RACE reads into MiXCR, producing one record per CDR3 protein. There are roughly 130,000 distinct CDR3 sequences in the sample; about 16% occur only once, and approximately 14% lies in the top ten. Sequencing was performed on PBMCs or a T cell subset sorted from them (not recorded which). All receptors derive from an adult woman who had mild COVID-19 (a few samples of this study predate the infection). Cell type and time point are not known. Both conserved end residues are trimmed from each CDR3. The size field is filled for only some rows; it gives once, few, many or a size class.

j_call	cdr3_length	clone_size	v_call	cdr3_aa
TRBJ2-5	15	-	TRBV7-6	ASSLGSYWGSKETQY
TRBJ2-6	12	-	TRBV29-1	SVSRENGANVLT
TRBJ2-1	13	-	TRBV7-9	ASSLASGRYNEQF
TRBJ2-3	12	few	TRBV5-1	ASSLISRTDTQY
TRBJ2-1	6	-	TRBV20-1	SASPQF
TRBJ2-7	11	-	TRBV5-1	ASSLVAFDEQY
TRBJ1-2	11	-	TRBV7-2	ASNLGFGYGYT
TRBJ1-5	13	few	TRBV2	ASRPKSGSHQPQH
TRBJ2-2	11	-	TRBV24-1	ATSALYTGELF
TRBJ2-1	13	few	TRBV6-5	ASSRIPGVGNEQF
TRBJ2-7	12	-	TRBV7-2	ASSRTTSTYEQY
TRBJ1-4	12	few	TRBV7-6	ASSLMSANEKLF
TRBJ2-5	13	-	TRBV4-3	ASSQDNQGRETQY
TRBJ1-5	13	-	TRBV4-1	ASKETGGKNQPQH
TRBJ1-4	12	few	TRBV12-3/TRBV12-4	ASSLDRDGEKLF
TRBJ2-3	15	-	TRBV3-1	ASSQHRRTGGPDTQY
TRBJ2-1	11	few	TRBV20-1	SATGDRYNEQF
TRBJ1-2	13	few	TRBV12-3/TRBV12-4	ASSMTGASNYGYT
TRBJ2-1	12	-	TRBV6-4	ASSDGVNYNEQF
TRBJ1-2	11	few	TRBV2	ASSDRSGYGYT
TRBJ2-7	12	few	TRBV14	ASSQDPGILEQY
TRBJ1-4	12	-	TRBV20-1	SARWRAGNEKLF
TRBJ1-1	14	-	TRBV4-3	ASSPNHREEGTEAF
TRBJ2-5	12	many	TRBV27	ASSLTYTGETQY
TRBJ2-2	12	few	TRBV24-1	ATSVGRTTGELF
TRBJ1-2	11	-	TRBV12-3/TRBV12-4	ASSSTERHGYT
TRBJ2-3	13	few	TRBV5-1	ASSADQPGRDTQY
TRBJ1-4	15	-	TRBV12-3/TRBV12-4	ASSPTTGPLTNEKLF
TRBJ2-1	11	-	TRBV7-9	ASSDGGGDEQF
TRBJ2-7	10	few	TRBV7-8	ASSSRVAEQY
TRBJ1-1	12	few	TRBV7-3	ASSSTTGYTEAF
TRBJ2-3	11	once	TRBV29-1	SVRGGSTDTQY
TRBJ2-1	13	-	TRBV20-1	SARDVAGEDNEQF
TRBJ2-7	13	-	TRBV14	ASSQGSHRAYEQY
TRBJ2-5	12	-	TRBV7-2	ASSRSGRGETQY
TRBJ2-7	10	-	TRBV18	ASSPSTYEQY
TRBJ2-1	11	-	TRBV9	ASSGGQDNEQF
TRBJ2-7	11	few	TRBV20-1	SAREVDRYEQY
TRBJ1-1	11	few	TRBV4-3	ASSQDPGTEAF
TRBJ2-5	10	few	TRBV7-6	ASSRGRGTQY
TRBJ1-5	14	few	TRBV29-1	SVENSYGTPGQPQH
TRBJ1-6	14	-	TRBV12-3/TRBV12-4	ASNYGQGFAGSPLH
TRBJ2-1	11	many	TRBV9	ASMAGRNNEQF
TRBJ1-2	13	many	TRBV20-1	SARVEDRVGYGYT
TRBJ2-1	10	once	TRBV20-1	SAPRGYNEQF
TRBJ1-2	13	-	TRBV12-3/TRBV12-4	ASRAANRVNYGYT
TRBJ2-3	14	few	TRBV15	ATSTGTGKLTDTQY
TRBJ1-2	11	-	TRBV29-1	SVEQPALGGYT
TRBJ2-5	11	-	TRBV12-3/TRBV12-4	ASSQQGQETQY
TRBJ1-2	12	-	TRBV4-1	ASEPGTGGDGYT
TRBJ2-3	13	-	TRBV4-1	ASSQPGEGTDTQY
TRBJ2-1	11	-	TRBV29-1	SVTSDRYNEQF
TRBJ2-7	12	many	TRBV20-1	SALRGGSSYEQY
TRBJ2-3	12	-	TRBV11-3	ASSPYQSTDTQY
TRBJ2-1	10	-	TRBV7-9	ASSQTAGAEF
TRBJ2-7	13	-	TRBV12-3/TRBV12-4	ASSPFYRSEDEQY
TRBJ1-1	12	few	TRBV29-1	SYEPGQVNTEAF
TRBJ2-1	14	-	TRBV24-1	ATSDSWGQSYNEQF
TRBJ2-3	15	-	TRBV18	ASSPQRLAGGSDTQY
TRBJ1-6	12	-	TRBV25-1	ASSEGGGRTPLH